The 26 T cell receptor beta chains below were found in one sample sequenced in a study of blood T cell repertoires in COVID-19. Some clones are missing from TCRdb's copy, which holds only in-frame ones; the method was immunoSEQ multiplex PCR. The table records about 330,000 clones, 70% to 90% of them present only once. Sequences were obtained from PBMCs or T cells enriched from blood (not recorded which). The source is a woman in her twenties or thirties who had recovered from COVID-19.

This clone was seen just once. V usage is TRBV7-9 and J usage is TRBJ2-4, with TRBD2 matching 15 bases. J lost 7 bases, V lost 4 bases, and 14 bases had no gene match. This CDR3 has 19 residues. Germline lookup yields CDR1 SEHNR and CDR2 FQNEAQ (reference sequence). CDR3 residues: CASSSTPGLAGGPRNIQYF. The CDR3, as DNA: TGTGCCAGCAGCTCCACACCGGGACTAGCGGGGGGACCTAGGAACATTCAGTACTTC.

The chain carries TRBV12-3 or TRBV12-4 and TRBJ1-1; D ambiguous. The CDR3 totals 13 residues. Trimming shortened V by 3 bases and J by 11 bases, and 16 bases separated the two germline ends. The CDR3 is CASSFPPGRQAFF. The CDR3 nucleotides read TGTGCCAGCAGTTTCCCTCCCGGGAGGCAGGCTTTCTTT.

This chain uses TRBV18 with TRBJ2-3; TRBD1 is a possible D gene (6 bases). In germline, CDR1 is KGHSH, CDR2 LQKENI. V was pared by 6 bases and J by 3 bases, with 19 bases between. This CDR3 has 16 residues. The CDR3 coding sequence is TGTGCCAGCTCCCCTCCCGAGGGGGTTTGGACAGATACGCAGTATTTT. Translated: CASSPPEGVWTDTQYF.

This sequence joins TRBV28 and TRBJ2-5, with D possibly matching TRBD1 (6 bases). This CDR3 is 16 amino acids long. Trimming pared 9 bases from V and 1 base from J, leaving 21 bases between. CDR1 is MDHEN and CDR2 is SYDVKM in the germline V gene. The CDR3 loop is CASQGHPPAGQETQYF. CDR3 coding DNA: TGTGCCAGTCAGGGACATCCACCCGCCGGCCAAGAGACCCAGTACTTC.

The chain combines TRBV5-6 with TRBJ2-3, with 11 bases fitting TRBD2. J gave up 2 bases and V 2 bases, and 4 bases lay outside the gene matches. The CDR3 consists of 16 residues. From germline, CDR1 is SGHDT and CDR2 YYEEEE. The CDR3 sequence: CASSLLAGVTTDTQYF. The CDR3 DNA follows: TGTGCCAGCAGCTTACTAGCGGGGGTTACCACAGATACGCAGTATTTT.

The chain uses TRBV29-1 and TRBJ1-2; TRBD1 matches at 8 bases. Germline V CDR1 and CDR2: SQVTM, ANQGSEA. The CDR3 has 11 amino acids. V trimming: 3 bases; J trimming: 8 bases; junction bases outside the gene matches: 2. The CDR3 coding sequence is TGCAGCGTTGAGACAGGGGAAGGCTACACCTTC. Translation gives CSVETGEGYTF.

This chain joins TRBV9 and TRBJ2-5; the match to TRBD2 covers 11 bases. Trimming took 0 bases from V and 5 from J; bases not matched to a gene: 6. Per the germline V gene, CDR1 is SGDLS and CDR2 is YYNGEE. This CDR3 region has 16 residues. CDR3 nucleotide sequence: TGTGCCAGCAGCGTAGACGTAGCGGGGGGGTATGAGACCCAGTACTTC. Translating gives CASSVDVAGGYETQYF.

The gene calls are TRBV27 and TRBJ1-1, with D uncertain. The CDR3 totals 15 residues. Trimming took off 6 bases at V and 0 bases at J, with 14 bases between the two ends. The germline V gene has CDR1 MNHEY and CDR2 SMNVEV (reference sequence). The CDR3 here is CASSLTRYLNTEAFF. In DNA, the CDR3 is TGTGCCAGCAGCCTCACCAGGTACCTGAACACTGAAGCTTTCTTT.

This rearrangement joins TRBV4-3 to TRBJ1-2; D is perhaps TRBD1 (6 bases). CDR1 LGHNA and CDR2 YSLEER come from the germline V gene. The CDR3 covers 14 residues. V lost 4 bases to trimming and J lost 4 bases, with 13 bases between them. The CDR3 DNA sequence: TGCGCCAGCAGCCCTGCAGGGGTTGGCTATGGCTACACCTTC. It codes for CASSPAGVGYGYTF.

The chain has TRBV25-1 and TRBJ1-1; 8 positions agree with TRBD1. Unmatched junction bases numbered 4, after V lost 3 bases and J lost 1 base. Germline V CDR1 and CDR2: MGHDK, SYGVNS. The CDR3 has 15 amino acids. Written as DNA, the CDR3 is TGTGCCAGCAGTGACCTGACAGGGGCGAACACTGAAGCTTTCTTT. Translating gives CASSDLTGANTEAFF.

This clone was detected only a few times. The chain links TRBV5-8 to TRBJ2-7; TRBD2 agrees at 7 bases. The CDR3 covers 15 residues. J was trimmed by 2 bases and V by 3 bases; bases with no gene match: 8. Per germline, CDR1 SGHTS and CDR2 YDEGEE. This chain's CDR3 is CASSSAGLPPYEQYF. CDR3 bases: TGTGCCAGCAGCTCAGCGGGACTTCCCCCCTACGAGCAGTACTTC.

The chain is built from TRBV5-1 and TRBJ1-6; TRBD1 is a possible D gene (5 bases). The CDR3 is 14 residues long. Between the trimmed V and J ends, which lost 1 base and 13 bases, there was a span of 15 bases. Germline CDR1 is SGHRS and CDR2 is YFSETQ. The CDR3: CASSLRGEDAPLHF. The CDR3 DNA follows: TGCGCCAGCAGCTTGCGGGGGGAAGATGCGCCCCTCCACTTT.

In regard to this clone: Other DNA sequences in the sample encode the same CDR3. The genes are TRBV18 and TRBJ1-2; the D gene is possibly TRBD1 (6 bases). The CDR3 runs 13 residues. With 3 bases removed from V and 7 bases from J, the gap between germline ends came to 12 bases. Germline V CDR1 and CDR2: KGHSH, LQKENI. CDR3 amino acids: CASSPLGGAGYTF. DNA for the CDR3: TGTGCCAGCTCACCCCTTGGGGGGGCTGGCTACACCTTC.

Remarks on this clone: The same CDR3 arises from other DNA sequences in this sample as well. This chain uses TRBV30 with TRBJ1-5; tentatively, D is TRBD1 (5 bases). V shed 0 bases and J shed 4 bases, with 7 bases lying between them. Per germline, CDR1 GTSNPN and CDR2 SVGIG (reference sequence). The CDR3 length is 13 residues. CDR3 protein: CAWSVRGNQPQHF. In DNA, the CDR3 is TGTGCCTGGAGTGTCCGGGGGAATCAGCCCCAGCATTTT.

This CDR3 is CSARETSGYTF. CDR3 bases: TGCAGTGCTAGGGAGACCAGTGGCTACACCTTC. The J gene is TRBJ1-2, the V gene TRBV20-1, with D unresolved. The CDR3 is 11 amino acids. V was trimmed by 3 bases and J by 7 bases, leaving 9 bases between them. CDR1 and CDR2 (germline): DFQATT, SNEGSKA (reference sequence).

This chain links TRBV7-4 with TRBJ1-4; 8 bases are shared with TRBD1. Germline loops: CDR1 SGHVT, CDR2 SQSDAQ. The junction had 8 bases not matched to a gene; V was cut back by 1 base and J by 7 bases. The CDR3 contains 16 residues. CDR3: CASSLVKDRASEKLFF. CDR3 coding DNA: TGTGCCAGCAGCTTAGTAAAGGACAGGGCGTCTGAAAAACTGTTTTTT.

The V call is TRBV21-1, the J call TRBJ2-6; TRBD2 is taken as the D call from the table, unchecked against the DNA. TRBV21-1 is a pseudogene segment. CDR3 length: 17 amino acids. CDR3 nucleotide sequence: TGTGCCAGCAGCAAATGCCGACGGGTTGCTGGGGCCAACGTCCTGACTTTC. Its protein product is CASSKCRRVAGANVLTF.

This chain connects TRBV6-5 to TRBJ1-6; 10 nucleotides line up with TRBD1. V gave up 6 bases and J gave up 10 bases; unmatched junction bases: 9. Germline assignment: CDR1 MNHEY and CDR2 SVGAGI. There are 15 residues in the CDR3. CDR3: CASRLDRGLGSPLHF. CDR3 in DNA: TGTGCCAGCAGGTTAGACAGGGGGCTTGGGTCACCCCTCCACTTT.

The chain couples TRBV12-3 or TRBV12-4 to TRBJ1-3; D remains ambiguous. V was cut by 6 bases and J by 4 bases, with 4 bases left in between. This CDR3 has 11 residues. The CDR3 sequence is CASSPGNTIYF. Written as DNA, the CDR3 is TGTGCCAGCAGCCCAGGAAACACCATATATTTT.

The rearrangement uses TRBV5-1 and TRBJ1-5, with TRBD1 identical over 9 bases. Germline CDR1 and CDR2: SGHRS and YFSETQ. This CDR3 is built from 16 residues. V shed 0 bases and J 5 bases; nucleotides not matched to a gene: 6. Written as DNA, the CDR3 is TGCGCCAGCAGCTTGGGGACAGGGGCCCGCGATCAGCCCCAGCATTTT. Protein sequence: CASSLGTGARDQPQHF.

The rearrangement uses TRBV11-2 and TRBJ2-1, with D perhaps matching TRBD1 (6 bases). With 1 base removed from V and 4 bases from J, the gap between germline ends came to 14 bases. Germline V lookup: CDR1 SGHAT, CDR2 FQNNGV. There are 16 residues in the CDR3. CDR3 amino acids: CASSLVQGLIYNEQFF. The CDR3 coding sequence is TGTGCCAGCAGCTTAGTGCAGGGGCTAATTTACAATGAGCAGTTCTTC.

This chain connects TRBV25-1 to TRBJ2-7; TRBD2 aligns across 8 bases. CDR1 is MGHDK and CDR2 is SYGVNS in the germline V gene. The CDR3 contains 13 residues. J gave up 2 bases and V 7 bases, and 4 bases lay outside the gene matches. The chain's CDR3 is CASTDGGAYEQYF. CDR3 bases: TGTGCCAGCACTGACGGGGGGGCCTACGAGCAGTACTTC.

J is TRBJ2-3 and V is TRBV14; the match to TRBD1 covers 7 bases. J gave up 1 base and V 4 bases, and 8 bases lay outside the gene matches. The length of the CDR3 is 16 residues. Per the germline V gene, CDR1 is SGHDN and CDR2 is FVKESK. CDR3 region: CASSRLGTAGTDTQYF. The CDR3 DNA reads TGTGCCAGCAGCCGCCTAGGGACAGCTGGCACAGATACGCAGTATTTT.

This clone has only one observation. V gene TRBV2 combines with J gene TRBJ1-2; TRBD1 matches at 8 bases. V dropped 4 bases and J dropped 6; count of bases not matched to a gene: 10. Germline values: CDR1 SNHLY, CDR2 FYNNEI. This CDR3 spans 15 amino acids. This CDR3 is CASSVSGQESHGYTF. The CDR3 DNA follows: TGTGCCAGCAGTGTTTCGGGACAGGAGAGCCATGGCTACACCTTC.

V usage is TRBV12-1 and J usage is TRBJ2-1; no check of the table's D call, TRBD2, against the DNA was made. TRBV12-1 is a documented pseudogene. The CDR3 consists of 15 residues. CDR3 loop: CASSLGLAVDNEQFF. The CDR3 nucleotides are TGTGCCAGCAGCTTGGGACTAGCGGTGGACAATGAGCAGTTCTTC.

J is TRBJ2-5 and V is TRBV30; D not certain. Trimming took off 1 base at V and 7 bases at J, with 10 bases between the two ends. CDR3 size: 12 residues. CDR1 GTSNPN and CDR2 SVGIG come from the germline V gene (reference sequence). The CDR3 bases are TGTGCCTGGAGTGCTGGGCCAGGGACCCAGTACTTC. Its protein is CAWSAGPGTQYF.